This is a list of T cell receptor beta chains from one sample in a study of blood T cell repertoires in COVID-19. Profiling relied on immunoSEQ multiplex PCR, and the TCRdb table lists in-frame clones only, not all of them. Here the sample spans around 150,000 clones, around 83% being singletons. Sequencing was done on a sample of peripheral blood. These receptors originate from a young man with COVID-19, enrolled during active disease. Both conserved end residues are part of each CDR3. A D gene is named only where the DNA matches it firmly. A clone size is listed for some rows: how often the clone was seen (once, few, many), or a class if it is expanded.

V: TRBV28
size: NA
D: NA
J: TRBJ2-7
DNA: TGTGCCAGCAGTTCCCCCGCGAGGGATCTCTACGAGCAGTACTTC
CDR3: CASSSPARDLYEQYF

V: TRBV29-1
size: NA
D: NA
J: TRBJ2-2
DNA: TGCAGCGTCACATCCTACACCGGGGAGCTGTTTTTT
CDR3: CSVTSYTGELFF

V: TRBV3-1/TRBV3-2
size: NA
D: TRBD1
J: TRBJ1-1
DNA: TGTGCCAGCAGCACGCGCGACAGGGGAAACACTGAAGCTTTCTTT
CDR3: CASSTRDRGNTEAFF

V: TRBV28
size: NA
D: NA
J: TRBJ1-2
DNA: TGTGCCAGCAGTCCCTACAGGGTAGGTGGCTACACCTTC
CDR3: CASSPYRVGGYTF

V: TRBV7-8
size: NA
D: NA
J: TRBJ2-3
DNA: TGTGCCAGCAGCTTACCTAGCACAGATACGCAGTATTTT
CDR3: CASSLPSTDTQYF

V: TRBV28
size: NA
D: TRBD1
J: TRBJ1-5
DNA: TGTGCCAGCAGTTCCTACAGGGGAGGAACGGGATTAGGCAGCAATCAGCCCCAGCATTTT
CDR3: CASSSYRGGTGLGSNQPQHF

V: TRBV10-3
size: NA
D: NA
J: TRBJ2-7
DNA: TGTGCCATCAGTGAGAGGGGTAGTTACGAGCAGTACTTC
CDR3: CAISERGSYEQYF

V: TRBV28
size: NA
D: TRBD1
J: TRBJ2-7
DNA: TGTGCCAGCAGTCCTACAGGGGCCAAACTAACCTACGAGCAGTACTTC
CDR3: CASSPTGAKLTYEQYF

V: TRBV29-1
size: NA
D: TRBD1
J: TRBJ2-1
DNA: TGCAGCGGCCGGGACAGGGGACACAATGAGCAGTTCTTC
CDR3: CSGRDRGHNEQFF

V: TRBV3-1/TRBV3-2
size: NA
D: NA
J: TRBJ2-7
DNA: TGTGCCAGCAGCCAAGAGATGGCCTCGCCCACCAGGACATACGAGCAGTACTTC
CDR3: CASSQEMASPTRTYEQYF

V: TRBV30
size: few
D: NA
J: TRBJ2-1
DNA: TGTGCCTGGAGACAGTACAATGAGCAGTTCTTC
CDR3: CAWRQYNEQFF

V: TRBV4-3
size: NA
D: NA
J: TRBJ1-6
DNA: TGCGCCAGCAGCCAAGGCCCCGGGGAAATACGCTCACCCCTCCACTTT
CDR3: CASSQGPGEIRSPLHF

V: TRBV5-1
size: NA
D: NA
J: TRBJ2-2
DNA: TGCGCCAGCAGCTTGAAGTTACCGGGCGGGGAGCTGTTTTTT
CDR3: CASSLKLPGGELFF

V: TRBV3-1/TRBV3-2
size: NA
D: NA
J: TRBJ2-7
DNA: TGTGCCAGCAGCCAATTCTCCTTCACGAGCTCCTACGAGCAGTACTTC
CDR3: CASSQFSFTSSYEQYF

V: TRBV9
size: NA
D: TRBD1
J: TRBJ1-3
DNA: TGTGCCAGCAGCGTAGGACAGGGGTTTGGAAACACCATATATTTT
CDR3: CASSVGQGFGNTIYF

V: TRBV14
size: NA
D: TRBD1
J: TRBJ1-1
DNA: TGTGCCAGCAGCCAAGAGTTTTGGGGGACAGGGAAGATTGAAGCTTTCTTT
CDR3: CASSQEFWGTGKIEAFF

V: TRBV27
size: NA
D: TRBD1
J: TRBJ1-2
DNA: TGTGCCAGCAGCCGACAGGGCCATGGCTACACCTTC
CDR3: CASSRQGHGYTF

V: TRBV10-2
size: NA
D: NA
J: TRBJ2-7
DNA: TGCGCCAGCAGGGGCCCTAATGACGAGCAGTACTTC
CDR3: CASRGPNDEQYF

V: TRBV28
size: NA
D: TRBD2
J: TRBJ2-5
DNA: TGTGCCAGCAGACGTAGCGGGAGGGAGACCCAGTACTTC
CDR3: CASRRSGRETQYF

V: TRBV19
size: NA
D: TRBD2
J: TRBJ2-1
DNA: TGTGCCAGTAGTATCTCTCGGGGGAGGGCCATCAATGAGCAGTTCTTC
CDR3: CASSISRGRAINEQFF

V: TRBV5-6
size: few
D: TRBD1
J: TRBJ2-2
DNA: TGTGCCAGCAGCTTCCAGGGGGCCGCCGGGGAGCTGTTTTTT
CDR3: CASSFQGAAGELFF

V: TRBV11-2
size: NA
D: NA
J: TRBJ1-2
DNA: TGTGCCAGCAGCTTCGGGACACATGGCTACACCTTC
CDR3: CASSFGTHGYTF

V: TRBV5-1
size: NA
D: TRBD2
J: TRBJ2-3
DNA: TGCGCCAGCAGCTTGGGAGCGGTGGGGGGGACAGATACGCAGTATTTT
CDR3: CASSLGAVGGTDTQYF

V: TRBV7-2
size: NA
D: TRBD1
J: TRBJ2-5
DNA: TGTGCCAGCAGCTTAAGGGACAGGGGACGGTTGGGGGAAGAGACCCAGTACTTC
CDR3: CASSLRDRGRLGEETQYF

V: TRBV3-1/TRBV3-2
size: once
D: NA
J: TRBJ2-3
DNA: TGTGCCAGCAGCCAAGAACACGGGAGCACAGATACGCAGTATTTT
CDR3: CASSQEHGSTDTQYF

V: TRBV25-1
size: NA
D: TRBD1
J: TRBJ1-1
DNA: TGTGCCAGCAGTGAATACGGCAGGGGGCACATGAACACTGAAGCTTTCTTT
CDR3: CASSEYGRGHMNTEAFF

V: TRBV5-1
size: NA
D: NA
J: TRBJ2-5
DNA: TGCGCCAGCAGCTTGATGGGAGGAGAGACCCAGTACTTC
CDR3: CASSLMGGETQYF

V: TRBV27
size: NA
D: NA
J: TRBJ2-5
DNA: TGTGCCAGCCGAGGAGGGCAAGAGACCCAGTACTTC
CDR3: CASRGGQETQYF

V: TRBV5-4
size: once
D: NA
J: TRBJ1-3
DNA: TGTGCCAGCAGCTTGGACGCAGGGTCTGGAAACACCATATATTTT
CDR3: CASSLDAGSGNTIYF

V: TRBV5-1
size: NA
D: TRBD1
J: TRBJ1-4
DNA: TGCGCCAGCAGTCTGACAGGGTCAGGGCTAGCTGAAAAACTGTTTTTT
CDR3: CASSLTGSGLAEKLFF

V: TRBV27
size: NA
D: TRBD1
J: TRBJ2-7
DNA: TGTGCCAGCAAACTTACTACAGGGGCACGAACCTACGAGCAGTACTTC
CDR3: CASKLTTGARTYEQYF

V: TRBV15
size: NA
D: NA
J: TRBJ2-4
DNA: TGTGCCACCAGTTTGTCGGAAAACATTCAGTACTTC
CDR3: CATSLSENIQYF

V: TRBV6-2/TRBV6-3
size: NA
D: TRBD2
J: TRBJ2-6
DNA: TGTGCCAGCAGTACCCTGGGGAGGGCTGGGGCCAACGTCCTGACTTTC
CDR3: CASSTLGRAGANVLTF

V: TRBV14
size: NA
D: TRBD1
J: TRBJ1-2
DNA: TGTGCCAGCACCCAACAGGGGCGGTGGTATGGCTACACCTTC
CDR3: CASTQQGRWYGYTF

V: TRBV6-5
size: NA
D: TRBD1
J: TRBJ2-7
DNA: TGTGCCACCAAATCTGCGGGACAGGGTATCTACGAGCAGTACTTC
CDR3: CATKSAGQGIYEQYF

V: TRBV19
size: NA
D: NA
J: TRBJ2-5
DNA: TGTGCCAGTAGTACCCGGGCTAGCGAACAAGAGACCCAGTACTTC
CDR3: CASSTRASEQETQYF

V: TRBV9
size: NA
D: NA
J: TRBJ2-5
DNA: TGTGCCAGCAGCGGTTGGGGGGGCCGAGAGACCCAGTACTTC
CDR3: CASSGWGGRETQYF

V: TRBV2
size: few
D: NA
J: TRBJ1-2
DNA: TGTGCCAGAGTCCTGGGAAGGGCAGCGGGCTATGGCTACACCTTC
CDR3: CARVLGRAAGYGYTF

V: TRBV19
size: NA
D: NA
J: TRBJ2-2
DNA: TGTGCCAGTATGCGGGCTACCGGGGGAACCGGGGAGCTGTTTTTT
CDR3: CASMRATGGTGELFF

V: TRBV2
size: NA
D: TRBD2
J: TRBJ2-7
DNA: TGTGCCAGCAGTGAAGGGGGACTAGCGGGAGAGTTAGAGCAGTACTTC
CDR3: CASSEGGLAGELEQYF

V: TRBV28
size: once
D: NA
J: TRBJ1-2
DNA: TGTGCCAGCAGTCTATTGGGCAGGGAAGGCTACACCTTC
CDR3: CASSLLGREGYTF

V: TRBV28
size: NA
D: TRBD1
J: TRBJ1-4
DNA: TGTGCCAGCAGTGGGACAGACACTAATGAAAAACTGTTTTTT
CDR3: CASSGTDTNEKLFF

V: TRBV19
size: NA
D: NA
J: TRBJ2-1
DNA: TGTGCCAGTAGTTCCGGGGGTAGAACCTACAATGAGCAGTTCTTC
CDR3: CASSSGGRTYNEQFF

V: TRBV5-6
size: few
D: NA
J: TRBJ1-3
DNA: TGTGCCAGCAGCTTGCCCGGGAGAACTGGAAACACCATATATTTT
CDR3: CASSLPGRTGNTIYF

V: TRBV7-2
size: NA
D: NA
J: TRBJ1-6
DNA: TGTGCCAGCAGCTTAGATCGTATTTTTTCACCCCTCCACTTT
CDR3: CASSLDRIFSPLHF

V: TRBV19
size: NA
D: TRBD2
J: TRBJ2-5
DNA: TGTGCCAGTAGCCGACTAGCGGGAGGGATAGAGACCCAGTACTTC
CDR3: CASSRLAGGIETQYF

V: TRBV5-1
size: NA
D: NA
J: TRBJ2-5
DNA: TGCGCCAGCAGCTTGGCCTGGGTCGGGGAGACCCAGTACTTC
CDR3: CASSLAWVGETQYF

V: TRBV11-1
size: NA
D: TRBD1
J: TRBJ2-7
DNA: TGTGCCAGCAGTACAAATTCGGGACAGCGGACCTACGAGCAGTACTTC
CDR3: CASSTNSGQRTYEQYF

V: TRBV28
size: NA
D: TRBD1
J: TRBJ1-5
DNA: TGTGCCAGCAGTTCGCTCTCCCAAGGACAGGGGAAAGGCCAGCCCCAGCATTTT
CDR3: CASSSLSQGQGKGQPQHF

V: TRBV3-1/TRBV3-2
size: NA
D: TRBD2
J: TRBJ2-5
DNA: TGTGCCAGCAGCCCATTAGCGGGAGGGACGGAGACCCAGTACTTC
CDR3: CASSPLAGGTETQYF

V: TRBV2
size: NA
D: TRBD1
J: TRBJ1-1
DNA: TGTGCCAGCAGCAGAGGGGCCAGGGGGCGAAGTACTGAAGCTTTCTTT
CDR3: CASSRGARGRSTEAFF

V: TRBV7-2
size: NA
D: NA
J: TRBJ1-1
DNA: TGTGCCAGCAGCTTAGAGCCCGGGAACACTGAAGCTTTCTTT
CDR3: CASSLEPGNTEAFF

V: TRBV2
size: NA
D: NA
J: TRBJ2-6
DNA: TGTGCCAGCAGTGAATTGGCTTTCTCTGGGGCCAACGTCCTGACTTTC
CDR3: CASSELAFSGANVLTF

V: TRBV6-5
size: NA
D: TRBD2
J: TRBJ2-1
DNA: TGTGCCAGCAGTTTAGCGGGAGGGGTTGAGCAGTTCTTC
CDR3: CASSLAGGVEQFF

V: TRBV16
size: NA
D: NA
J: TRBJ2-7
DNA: TGTGCCAGCAGCCAATCAGAGAGGAACTACGAGCAGTACTTC
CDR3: CASSQSERNYEQYF

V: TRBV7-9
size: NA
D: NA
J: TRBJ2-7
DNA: TGTGCCAGCAGCACCAGGACGGGATCCTACGAGCAGTACTTC
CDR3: CASSTRTGSYEQYF

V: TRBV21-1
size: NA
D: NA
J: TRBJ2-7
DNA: TGTGCCAGCAGCAAAGTTCTGGGACAGGTCGACGAGCAGTACTTC
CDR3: CASSKVLGQVDEQYF